Below are 27 T cell receptor beta chains sequenced from a single sample in a study of blood T cells in healthy people across ages. A second 7 to 11 cycle PCR used barcoded and J-beta primers. TCRdb reprocessed the 5' RACE reads with MiXCR, giving one entry per CDR3 protein. The table shows just over 1 million distinct CDR3 sequences, with roughly 45% occurring only once. Sequencing input: blood. The receptors were sampled from an older woman in good health.

This clonotype came up a few times. The V gene is TRBV9, the J gene TRBJ2-7, with 9 bases that match TRBD1. Germline assignment: CDR1 SGDLS and CDR2 YYNGEE. V trimming: 4 bases; J trimming: 4 bases; junction bases outside the gene matches: 9. The CDR3 totals 15 residues. CDR3 amino acids: CASSPGGQGRYEQYF. The DNA of the CDR3 is TGTGCCAGCAGCCCCGGCGGACAGGGGAGGTACGAGCAGTACTTC. Looking up the rest from reference TRBV9 and TRBJ2-7 gives the full variable domain: DSGVTQTPKHLITATGQRVTLRCSPRSGDLSVYWYQQSLDQGLQFLIQYYNGEERAKGNILERFSAQQFPDLHSELNLSSLELGDSALYFCASSPGGQGRYEQYFGPGTRLTVT.

V is TRBV6-2 or TRBV6-3 and J is TRBJ2-4; TRBD2 matches at 7 bases. Trimming took 10 bases from V and 4 from J; bases not matched to a gene: 10. The CDR3 covers 14 residues. Germline V gene sequence: CDR1 MNHEY, CDR2 SVGEGT. The CDR3 DNA follows: TGTGCCACGGGGGGACCGGGGACTAAAAACATTCAGTACTTC. It translates to CATGGPGTKNIQYF.

V is TRBV18 and J is TRBJ1-2; D gene unclear. Per germline, CDR1 KGHSH and CDR2 LQKENI. Trimming left V 4 bases short and J 5 bases short, with 14 bases between. CDR3 length equals 14 residues. This CDR3 is CASSLSGSSYGYTF. The DNA for the CDR3 is TGTGCCAGCTCACTGTCGGGCAGCTCGTATGGCTACACCTTC.

The chain employs TRBV12-3 or TRBV12-4 and TRBJ2-1, with 13 bases aligning to TRBD2. Unmatched junction bases numbered 7, after V lost 6 bases and J lost 8 bases. The CDR3 has 15 amino acids. The CDR3 DNA reads TGTGCCAGCAGCAAACTAGCGGGAGGGAGGGATGAGCAGTTCTTC. Translating gives CASSKLAGGRDEQFF.

The chain links TRBV7-9 to TRBJ1-2, with a tentative D call TRBD1 (5 bases). This CDR3 region has 14 residues. Germline V lookup: CDR1 SEHNR, CDR2 FQNEAQ (reference sequence). V was shortened by 4 bases and J by 8 bases, with 17 bases between the two germline ends. The CDR3 coding sequence is TGTGCCAGCAGCTACCGGGACTCAAGTGGCGGCTACACCTTC. Its protein product is CASSYRDSSGGYTF.

The sample holds a few counts of this clonotype. V is TRBV7-2 and J is TRBJ2-1; D remains ambiguous. Germline CDR1 is SGHTA and CDR2 is FQGNSA. The CDR3 has 13 residues. V lost 1 base and J lost 8, with 9 bases in between. Here the CDR3 reads CASSLVENDEQFF. CDR3 DNA: TGTGCCAGCAGCTTAGTAGAAAACGATGAGCAGTTCTTC.

Only a few counts were recorded for this clonotype. The CDR3 loop reads CASSLAGTGGITDTQYF. The CDR3 DNA is TGTGCCAGCAGCTTAGCGGGGACAGGGGGAATCACAGATACGCAGTATTTT. The chain is built from TRBV7-9 and TRBJ2-3; TRBD1 matches at 11 bases. V shed 0 bases, J shed 2 bases, and the junction held 4 bases outside the gene matches. The CDR3 extends over 17 amino acids. CDR1 is SEHNR and CDR2 is FQNEAQ in the germline V gene (reference sequence). Full variable domain (rest looked up from reference TRBV7-9 and TRBJ2-3): DTGVSQNPRHKITKRGQNVTFRCDPISEHNRLYWYRQTLGQGPEFLTYFQNEAQLEKSRLLSDRFSAERPKGSFSTLEIQRTEQGDSAMYLCASSLAGTGGITDTQYFGPGTRLTVL.

This clonotype showed up just once. The chain links TRBV28 to TRBJ2-5; D tentatively reads TRBD1 or TRBD2 (5 bases each). CDR3 size: 15 residues. Trimming removed 5 bases from V and 11 bases from J, with 24 bases in between. CDR1 is MDHEN, CDR2 SYDVKM, per germline. For the CDR3, the DNA is TGTGCCAGCAGTCCCCGGGGCGGTAACTACAATGAGCAGTACTTC. Encoded protein: CASSPRGGNYNEQYF. Full variable domain (remainder filled in from reference TRBV28 and TRBJ2-5): DVKVTQSSRYLVKRTGEKVFLECVQDMDHENMFWYRQDPGLGLRLIYFSYDVKMKEKGDIPEGYSVSREKKERFSLILESASTNQTSMYLCASSPRGGNYNEQYFGPGTRLLVL.

This clonotype was detected ten times or more. The chain has TRBV7-2 and TRBJ2-7, with TRBD1 matching over 9 bases. V shed 4 bases, J shed 6 bases, and the junction held 10 bases outside the gene matches. The CDR3 runs to 15 residues. CDR1 is SGHTA, CDR2 FQGNSA, per germline. CDR3 coding DNA: TGTGCCAGCAGCTATTCGGGACAGGGACGATCCGAGCAGTACTTC. Its translation: CASSYSGQGRSEQYF.

This chain links TRBV11-2 with TRBJ1-2; D may be TRBD1 (5 bases). This CDR3 comprises 17 residues. The ends were cut back, 5 bases at V and 6 bases at J, with 25 bases in the middle. Germline lookup yields CDR1 SGHAT and CDR2 FQNNGV. The CDR3 nucleotides read TGTGCCAGCAGCCCGCTCTCGGGGGACGGAACAGGAAATGGCTACACCTTC. This encodes CASSPLSGDGTGNGYTF.

In nucleotides, the CDR3 is TGTGCCAGCAGTCCCACGACAGGCTCCAACTATGGCTACACCTTC. It encodes CASSPTTGSNYGYTF. The chain has TRBV2 and TRBJ1-2; tentative D call: TRBD1 (6 bases). CDR1 SNHLY and CDR2 FYNNEI come from the germline V gene. V lost 5 bases and J 2 bases, leaving 15 bases between the germline ends. The CDR3 consists of 15 residues.

CDR3 sequence reads: CASSLGGGGRHWYF. The CDR3 coding sequence is TGTGCCAGCAGTTTAGGCGGGGGGGGCCGACATTGGTACTTC. The chain links TRBV12-3 or TRBV12-4 to TRBJ2-4; 9 positions agree with TRBD2. V was pared by 1 base and J by 15 bases, with 10 bases of the junction left unmatched. The CDR3 length is 14 residues.

The chain links TRBV6-1 to TRBJ2-1; D gene unclear. This CDR3 has 14 amino acids. Between the trimmed V and J ends, which lost 2 bases and 8 bases, there was a span of 13 bases. Germline V gives CDR1 MNHNS, CDR2 SASEGT. CDR3 residues: CASSEWVMSDEQFF. The CDR3 coding sequence is TGTGCCAGCAGTGAATGGGTCATGAGCGATGAGCAGTTCTTC.

This chain connects TRBV10-3 to TRBJ1-1; possible D gene TRBD1, 6 bases. Between the trimmed V and J ends, which lost 3 bases and 0 bases, there was a span of 14 bases. The CDR3 has 16 residues. Per the germline V gene, CDR1 is ENHRY and CDR2 is SYGVKD. CDR3 in DNA: TGTGCCATCAGTGAATATCCGAGACAGGTGAACACTGAAGCTTTCTTT. Its protein product is CAISEYPRQVNTEAFF.

The chain couples TRBV20-1 to TRBJ1-2, with TRBD1 matching 9 bases. Trimming cost V 6 bases and J 8 bases; bases outside gene matches: 10. CDR1 and CDR2 (germline): DFQATT, SNEGSKA (reference sequence). The CDR3 contains 13 residues. For the CDR3, the DNA is TGCAGTGCCTCGGACACAGGGGGCGTAGGCTACACCTTC. Amino acid sequence: CSASDTGGVGYTF.

The V gene is TRBV18, the J gene TRBJ1-5; no clear D. Germline CDR1 and CDR2: KGHSH and LQKENI. This CDR3 is built from 16 residues. V lost 3 bases and J lost 2, with 14 bases in between. This CDR3 is CASSPSPFKGNQPQHF. The CDR3, as DNA: TGTGCCAGCTCACCGTCTCCTTTCAAAGGCAATCAGCCCCAGCATTTT.

The chain recombines TRBV9 with TRBJ2-7; 12 bases agree with TRBD2. From germline, CDR1 is SGDLS and CDR2 YYNGEE. The J segment lost 6 bases and the V segment lost 3 bases, leaving 4 bases of the junction unmatched. CDR3 size: 14 residues. The DNA of the CDR3 is TGTGCCAGCAGCGCAGGGGGACTAGCGGGCGAGCAGTACTTC. This sequence encodes CASSAGGLAGEQYF.

CDR3 protein: CSAKGHGTEAFF. The CDR3 DNA reads as TGCAGTGCAAAAGGACATGGCACTGAAGCTTTCTTT. V usage is TRBV20-1 and J usage is TRBJ1-1, with D possibly TRBD1 on 5 matching bases. Trimming took off 6 bases at V and 4 bases at J, with 12 bases between the two ends. The CDR3 is 12 residues long. Germline-derived CDR1 and CDR2 are DFQATT and SNEGSKA (reference sequence).

The chain links TRBV27 to TRBJ2-3; 8 bases fit TRBD2. The CDR3 is 15 amino acids. Looked up from germline, CDR1 is MNHEY and CDR2 is SMNVEV (reference sequence). Trimming removed 0 bases from V and 2 bases from J; junction bases left unmatched: 1. This CDR3 reads CASSLSSGTTDTQYF. The DNA for the CDR3 is TGTGCCAGCAGTTTATCTAGCGGGACCACAGATACGCAGTATTTT.

On this clonotype itself: A read error may produce the germline difference seen at one junction end. The chain combines TRBV6-4 with TRBJ2-3, with D perhaps TRBD1 (6 bases). CDR1 and CDR2 from the germline V gene are MRHNA and SNTAGT. The CDR3 runs 13 residues. This CDR3 reads CASSDRDTNTQYF. In DNA form, the CDR3 reads TGTGCCAGCAGCGACCGGGACACAAATACGCAGTATTTT.

V gene TRBV5-1 combines with J gene TRBJ2-5; the D gene is possibly TRBD1 (5 bases). With the DNA end fitting TRBJ2-7 better, the J assignment may be wrong. From germline, CDR1 is SGHRS and CDR2 YFSETQ. This CDR3 contains 15 residues. The CDR3 region is CASSLENDRTYEQYF. DNA for the CDR3: TGCGCCAGCAGCTTGGAGAACGACAGAACCTACGAGCAGTACTTC.

In this sample, this clonotype turned up a few times. The J gene is TRBJ1-2, the V gene TRBV5-1; TRBD1 matches at 8 bases. Trimming took 7 bases from V and 7 from J; bases not matched to a gene: 6. The length of the CDR3 is 12 residues. The germline gives CDR1 SGHRS, CDR2 YFSETQ. CDR3: CASSTGATGYTF. CDR3 DNA: TGCGCCAGCTCGACAGGGGCCACTGGCTACACCTTC.

This chain links TRBV10-3 with TRBJ2-3, with a possible D match to TRBD2 (5 bases). CDR3 length equals 15 residues. Germline loops: CDR1 ENHRY, CDR2 SYGVKD. The V and J ends lost 3 bases and 5 bases respectively, with 15 bases between them. The CDR3 bases are TGTGCCATCAGTGACCCTGGGCCCGGGAAAGATACGCAGTATTTT. Translated: CAISDPGPGKDTQYF.

The gene calls are TRBV28 and TRBJ2-4; D gene uncertain. The J call is in doubt because the DNA end fits TRBJ2-5 better. Germline CDR1 is MDHEN and CDR2 is SYDVKM. CDR3 size: 14 residues. In nucleotides, the CDR3 is TGTGCCAGCAGTCCTCAGTATGCGGCGGAGACCCAGTACTTC. Translation gives CASSPQYAAETQYF.

The chain carries TRBV6-5 and TRBJ2-5; a weak D match, TRBD2 (5 bases). The J call may not be correct, given that the DNA end is closer to TRBJ2-7. The CDR3 contains 14 residues. CDR1 MNHEY and CDR2 SVGAGI come from the germline V gene. The CDR3 DNA reads as TGTGCCAGCAGTTACTCGGCTAGCTTTGACGAGCAGTACTTC. It translates to CASSYSASFDEQYF.

The chain employs TRBV7-8 and TRBJ2-7; D call uncertain. Germline CDR1 reads SGHVS; CDR2 reads FQNEAQ. V lost 2 bases and J lost 2, with 13 bases in between. CDR3 length equals 15 residues. CDR3 sequence: CASSLIGRATYEQYF. For the CDR3, the DNA is TGTGCCAGCAGCTTAATAGGACGGGCCACCTACGAGCAGTACTTC.

This sequence joins TRBV10-1 and TRBJ2-4; D not certain. The CDR3 totals 13 residues. V lost 3 bases and J lost 7, with 10 bases in between. The germline V gene has CDR1 WNHNN and CDR2 SYGVQD (reference sequence). The CDR3 DNA reads as TGCGCCAGCAGTGACGGAATGGGGAACATTCAGTACTTC. Its protein is CASSDGMGNIQYF.